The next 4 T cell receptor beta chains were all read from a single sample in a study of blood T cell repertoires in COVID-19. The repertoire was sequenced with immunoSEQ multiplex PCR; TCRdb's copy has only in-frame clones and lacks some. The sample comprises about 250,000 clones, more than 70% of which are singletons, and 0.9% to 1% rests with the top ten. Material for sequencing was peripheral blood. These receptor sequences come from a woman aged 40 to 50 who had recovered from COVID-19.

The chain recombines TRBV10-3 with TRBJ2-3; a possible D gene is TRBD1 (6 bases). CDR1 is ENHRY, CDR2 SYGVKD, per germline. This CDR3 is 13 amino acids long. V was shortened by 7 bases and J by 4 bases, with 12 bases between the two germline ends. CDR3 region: CAIMGRGPDTQYF. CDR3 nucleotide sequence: TGTGCCATCATGGGCAGGGGCCCAGATACGCAGTATTTT.

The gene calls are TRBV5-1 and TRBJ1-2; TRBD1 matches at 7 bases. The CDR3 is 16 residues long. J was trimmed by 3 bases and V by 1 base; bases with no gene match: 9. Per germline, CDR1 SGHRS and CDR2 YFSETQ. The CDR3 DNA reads TGCGCCAGCAGCTTGAACACCGGGACAGCCTACTATGGCTACACCTTC. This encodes CASSLNTGTAYYGYTF. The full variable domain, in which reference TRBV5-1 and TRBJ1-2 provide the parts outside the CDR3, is KAGVTQTPRYLIKTRGQQVTLSCSPISGHRSVSWYQQTPGQGLQFLFEYFSETQRNKGNFPGRFSGRQFSNSRSEMNVSTLELGDSALYLCASSLNTGTAYYGYTFGSGTRLTVV.

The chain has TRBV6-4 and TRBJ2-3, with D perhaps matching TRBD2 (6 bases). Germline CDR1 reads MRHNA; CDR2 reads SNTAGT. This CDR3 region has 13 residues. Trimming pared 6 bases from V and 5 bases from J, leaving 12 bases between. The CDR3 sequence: CASSPEGGDTQYF. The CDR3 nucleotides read TGTGCCAGCAGCCCCGAGGGAGGAGATACGCAGTATTTT.

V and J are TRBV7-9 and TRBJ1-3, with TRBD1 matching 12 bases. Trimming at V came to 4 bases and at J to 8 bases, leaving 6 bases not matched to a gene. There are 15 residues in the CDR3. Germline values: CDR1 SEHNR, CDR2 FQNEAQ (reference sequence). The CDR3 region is CASSSGTGGSYTIYF. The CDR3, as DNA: TGTGCCAGCAGCTCCGGGACAGGGGGCAGCTACACCATATATTTT.